The source of this TCR beta chain is a study of PD-1 blockade in classical Hodgkin lymphoma. Profiled with immunoSEQ multiplex PCR; TCRdb holds only in-frame clones, not every one. The table records more than 30,000 clones, about 87% of them present only once. CDR1 is MNHNY, CDR2 SVGAGI, per germline (reference sequence). This CDR3 contains 14 residues. The ends were cut back, 6 bases at V and 5 bases at J, with 16 bases in the middle. General study results and limits: Still unresolved is the cause of the repertoire differences, which may be disease activity or prior therapy. Lower baseline TCR diversity was reported for newly diagnosed patients than for healthy donors.

Time point defined: newly diagnosed, previously untreated cHL patient sample. Researchers used magnetic negative selection to pull out pure CD4+ T cells from thawed PBMCs. Untreated, newly diagnosed classical Hodgkin lymphoma PBMCs served for comparison. As concerns this clone: What it binds is unknown.

The sequence was obtained from a human donor with classical Hodgkin lymphoma. Source material: CD4+ T cells from blood. The chain carries TRBV6-6 and TRBJ1-1; a weak D match, TRBD1 (5 bases). The CDR3 bases are TGTGCCAGCAGACCGGGGGGAGGGTATACTGAAGCTTTCTTT. Its translation: CASRPGGGYTEAFF.